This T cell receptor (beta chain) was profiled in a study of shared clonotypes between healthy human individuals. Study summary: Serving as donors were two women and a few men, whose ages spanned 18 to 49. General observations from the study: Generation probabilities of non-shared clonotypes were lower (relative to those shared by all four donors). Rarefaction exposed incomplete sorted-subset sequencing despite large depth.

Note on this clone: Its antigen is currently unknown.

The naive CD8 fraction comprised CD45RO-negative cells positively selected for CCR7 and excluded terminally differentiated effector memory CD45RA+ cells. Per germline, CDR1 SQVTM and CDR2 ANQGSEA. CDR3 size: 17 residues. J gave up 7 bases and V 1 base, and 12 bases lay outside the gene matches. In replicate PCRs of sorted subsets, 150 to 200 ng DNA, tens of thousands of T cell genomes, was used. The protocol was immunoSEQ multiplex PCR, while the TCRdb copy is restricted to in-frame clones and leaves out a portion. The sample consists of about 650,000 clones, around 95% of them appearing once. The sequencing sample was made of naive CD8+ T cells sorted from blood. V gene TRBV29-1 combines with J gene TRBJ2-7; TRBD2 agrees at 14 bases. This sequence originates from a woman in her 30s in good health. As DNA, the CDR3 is TGCAGCGTTGAAGGGGTAGGGACTAGCGGGAGTTTGTGGGAGCAGTACTTC. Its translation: CSVEGVGTSGSLWEQYF.